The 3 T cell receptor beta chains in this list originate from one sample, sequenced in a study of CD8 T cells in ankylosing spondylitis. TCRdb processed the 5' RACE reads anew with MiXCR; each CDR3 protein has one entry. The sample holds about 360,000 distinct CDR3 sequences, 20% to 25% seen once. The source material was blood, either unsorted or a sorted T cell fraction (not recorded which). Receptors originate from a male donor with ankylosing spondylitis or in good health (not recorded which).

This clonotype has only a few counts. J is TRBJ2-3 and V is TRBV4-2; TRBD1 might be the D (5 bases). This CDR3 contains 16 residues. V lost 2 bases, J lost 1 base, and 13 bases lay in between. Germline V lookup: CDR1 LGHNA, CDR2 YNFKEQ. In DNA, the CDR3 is TGTGCCAGCAGCCAATTATTTCAGGGTGGCACAGATACGCAGTATTTT. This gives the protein CASSQLFQGGTDTQYF.

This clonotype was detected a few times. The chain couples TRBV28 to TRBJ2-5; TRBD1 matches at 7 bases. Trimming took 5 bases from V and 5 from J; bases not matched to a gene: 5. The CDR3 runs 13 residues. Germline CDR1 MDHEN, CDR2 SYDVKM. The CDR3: CASSDRAWETQYF. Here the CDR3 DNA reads TGTGCCAGCAGTGACAGGGCTTGGGAGACCCAGTACTTC.

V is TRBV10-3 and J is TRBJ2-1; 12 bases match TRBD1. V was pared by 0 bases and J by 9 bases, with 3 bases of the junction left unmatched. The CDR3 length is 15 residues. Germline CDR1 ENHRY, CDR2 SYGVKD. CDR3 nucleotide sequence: TGTGCCATCAGTGAGTCGGGACAGGGGGCCGGTGAGCAGTTCTTC. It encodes CAISESGQGAGEQFF.